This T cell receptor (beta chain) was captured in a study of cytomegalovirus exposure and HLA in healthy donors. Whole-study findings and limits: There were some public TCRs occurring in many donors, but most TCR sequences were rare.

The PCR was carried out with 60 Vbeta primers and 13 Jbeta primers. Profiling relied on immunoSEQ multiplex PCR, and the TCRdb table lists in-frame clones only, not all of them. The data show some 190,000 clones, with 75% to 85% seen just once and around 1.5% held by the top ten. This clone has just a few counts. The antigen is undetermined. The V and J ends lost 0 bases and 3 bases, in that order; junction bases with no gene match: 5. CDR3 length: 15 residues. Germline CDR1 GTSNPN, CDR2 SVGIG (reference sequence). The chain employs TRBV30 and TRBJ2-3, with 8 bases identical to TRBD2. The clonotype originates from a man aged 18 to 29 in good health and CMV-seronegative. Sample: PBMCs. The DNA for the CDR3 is TGTGCCTGGAGTGTGATCGCTAGCGGGACAGATACGCAGTATTTT. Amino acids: CAWSVIASGTDTQYF.